These 18 T cell receptor beta chains were sequenced from one sample in a study of cytomegalovirus exposure and HLA in healthy donors. The PCR had 60 Vbeta and 13 Jbeta primers. Data came from immunoSEQ multiplex PCR; TCRdb stores just in-frame clones and leaves some out. The table shows hundreds of thousands of clones, with 75% to 80% occurring only once. Input material: PBMCs. These receptors originate from a male donor in good health and CMV-seronegative.

The chain employs TRBV27 and TRBJ2-2; 7 bases are a match to TRBD1. V shed 6 bases and J 2 bases; nucleotides not matched to a gene: 9. Germline CDR1 MNHEY, CDR2 SMNVEV (reference sequence). The CDR3 sequence is 16 residues long. Here the CDR3 reads CASRPSGTANTGELFF. Written as DNA, the CDR3 is TGTGCCAGCAGGCCCTCCGGGACAGCCAACACCGGGGAGCTGTTTTTT.

The chain joins TRBV7-2 to TRBJ2-3; 10 positions match TRBD2. The CDR3 has 15 amino acids. V dropped 4 bases and J dropped 0; count of bases not matched to a gene: 1. CDR1 is SGHTA and CDR2 is FQGNSA in the germline V gene. The DNA for the CDR3 is TGTGCCAGCAGCTATAGCGGGGGGAGCACAGATACGCAGTATTTT. Its protein product is CASSYSGGSTDTQYF. Supplemented by reference TRBV7-2 and TRBJ2-3, the full variable domain reads GAGVSQSPSNKVTEKGKDVELRCDPISGHTALYWYRQSLGQGLEFLIYFQGNSAPDKSGLPSDRFSAERTGGSVSTLTIQRTQQEDSAVYLCASSYSGGSTDTQYFGPGTRLTVL.

The chain is built from TRBV10-3 and TRBJ2-7; D gene unclear. The length of the CDR3 is 12 residues. V lost 4 bases to trimming and J lost 2 bases, with 6 bases between them. Germline CDR1 ENHRY, CDR2 SYGVKD. CDR3 region: CAISGGPYEQYF. CDR3 in DNA: TGTGCCATCAGTGGTGGGCCCTACGAGCAGTACTTC.

The genes are TRBV9 and TRBJ1-1; D remains ambiguous. Germline V lookup: CDR1 SGDLS, CDR2 YYNGEE. With 3 bases removed from V and 7 bases from J, the gap between germline ends came to 16 bases. CDR3 length: 14 amino acids. The CDR3 protein is CASSASPVVGEAFF. The CDR3 nucleotides are TGTGCCAGCAGCGCATCACCGGTAGTTGGTGAAGCTTTCTTT.

The rearrangement uses TRBV7-2 and TRBJ2-5; 7 nucleotides line up with TRBD1. Trimming cost V 4 bases and J 2 bases; bases outside gene matches: 4. There are 14 residues in the CDR3. Germline CDR1 SGHTA, CDR2 FQGNSA. CDR3 sequence (DNA): TGTGCCAGCAGCTGGCGGACAGGTCAAGAGACCCAGTACTTC. Its translation is CASSWRTGQETQYF. Drawing the rest from reference TRBV7-2 and TRBJ2-5, the complete variable domain is GAGVSQSPSNKVTEKGKDVELRCDPISGHTALYWYRQSLGQGLEFLIYFQGNSAPDKSGLPSDRFSAERTGGSVSTLTIQRTQQEDSAVYLCASSWRTGQETQYFGPGTRLLVL.

This CDR3 reads CASSLGGPDGYTF. The CDR3 bases are TGTGCCAGCAGCTTAGGGGGGCCTGATGGCTACACCTTC. The rearrangement joins TRBV7-2 to TRBJ1-2, with a possible D match to TRBD1 (6 bases). The CDR3 contains 13 residues. Germline assignment: CDR1 SGHTA and CDR2 FQGNSA. The ends were cut back, 1 base at V and 6 bases at J, with 9 bases in the middle.

The chain couples TRBV30 to TRBJ1-1, with D maybe TRBD1 (5 bases). This CDR3 comprises 13 residues. V lost 4 bases to trimming and J lost 4 bases, with 13 bases between them. Germline-derived CDR1 and CDR2 are GTSNPN and SVGIG (reference sequence). DNA of the CDR3: TGTGCCTGGACGGCAGGGCTATTCACTGAAGCTTTCTTT. As protein: CAWTAGLFTEAFF. Combining the CDR3 with reference TRBV30 and TRBJ1-1 gives the whole variable domain SQTIHQWPATLVQPVGSPLSLECTVEGTSNPNLYWYRQAAGRGLQLLFYSVGIGQISSEVPQNLSASRPQDRQFILSSKKLLLSDSGFYLCAWTAGLFTEAFFGQGTRLTVV.

The chain has TRBV6-6 and TRBJ2-5; D perhaps matches TRBD1 (6 bases). Matching the DNA end better, TRBJ2-7 makes the J call doubtful. The CDR3 has 14 residues. Germline values: CDR1 MNHNY, CDR2 SVGAGI (reference sequence). CDR3 region: CASTSPAGVYEQYF. CDR3 nucleotide sequence: TGTGCCAGCACTTCCCCTGCAGGGGTATACGAGCAGTACTTC.

J is TRBJ1-2 and V is TRBV19; 8 bases line up with TRBD1. After removal of 4 bases from V and 13 bases from J, the junction contained 17 bases not matched to a gene. This CDR3 has 15 residues. Germline V lookup: CDR1 LNHDA, CDR2 SQIVND (reference sequence). The CDR3 region is CASSTIAGTGGYSTF. CDR3 nucleotide sequence: TGTGCCAGTAGTACAATCGCCGGGACAGGAGGTTATTCCACCTTC.

The chain has TRBV5-1 and TRBJ2-7, with TRBD1 identical over 7 bases. V shed 0 bases, J shed 5 bases, and the junction held 11 bases outside the gene matches. CDR3 length: 16 amino acids. The germline V gene encodes CDR1 SGHRS and CDR2 YFSETQ. The CDR3 region is CASSLASTGSYNEQYF. DNA of the CDR3: TGCGCCAGCAGCTTGGCCTCGACAGGGAGTTACAACGAGCAGTACTTC.

The chain carries TRBV7-6 and TRBJ1-5, with D unresolved. The CDR3 length is 15 residues. The germline CDR1 and CDR2 sequences are SGHVS and FNYEAQ. Trimming left V 0 bases short and J 5 bases short, with 11 bases between. CDR3 in DNA: TGTGCCAGCAGCTTAGCCGCCGGGAGAGATCAGCCCCAGCATTTT. Translation gives CASSLAAGRDQPQHF. The full variable domain, in which reference TRBV7-6 and TRBJ1-5 provide the parts outside the CDR3, is GAGVSQSPRYKVTKRGQDVALRCDPISGHVSLYWYRQALGQGPEFLTYFNYEAQQDKSGLPNDRFSAERPEGSISTLTIQRTEQRDSAMYRCASSLAAGRDQPQHFGDGTRLSIL.

The genes are TRBV28 and TRBJ1-2, with TRBD1 matching 7 bases. J lost 7 bases, V lost 2 bases, and 7 bases had no gene match. Germline values: CDR1 MDHEN, CDR2 SYDVKM. There are 14 residues in the CDR3. The CDR3 DNA reads TGTGCCAGCAGTTTAGACAGGGTGAACGGTGGCTACACCTTC. This gives the protein CASSLDRVNGGYTF.

CDR3 DNA: TGTGCCAGCAGTTCCGGTTATGTGTCACCCCTCCACTTT. Translation gives CASSSGYVSPLHF. V is TRBV28 and J is TRBJ1-6; no reliable D call. Trimming left V 4 bases short and J 10 bases short, with 11 bases between. CDR1 MDHEN and CDR2 SYDVKM come from the germline V gene. CDR3 length equals 13 residues.

V is TRBV14 and J is TRBJ2-1; 9 bases are shared with TRBD1. The CDR3 spans 15 residues. The V gene end was trimmed by 4 bases and the J gene end by 7 bases; junction bases not matched to a gene: 8. Germline V CDR1 and CDR2: SGHDN, FVKESK. In DNA, the CDR3 is TGTGCCAGCAGCCTGGGACAGGGATTCGGTAATGAGCAGTTCTTC. It yields the protein CASSLGQGFGNEQFF.

The gene calls are TRBV5-4 and TRBJ2-2; 11 bases are a match to TRBD1. CDR1 is SGHNT and CDR2 is YYREEE in the germline V gene (reference sequence). The junction had 1 base not matched to a gene; V was cut back by 3 bases and J by 0 bases. This CDR3 has 16 amino acids. This chain's CDR3 is CASSWGQGANTGELFF. The CDR3 nucleotides read TGTGCCAGCAGCTGGGGACAGGGGGCGAACACCGGGGAGCTGTTTTTT.

This clone has only one observation. The chain uses TRBV9 and TRBJ1-5; D is perhaps TRBD1 (5 bases). Trimming stripped 2 bases from V and 3 bases from J, with 12 bases between. The CDR3 runs to 15 residues. CDR1 is SGDLS, CDR2 YYNGEE, per germline. The CDR3 sequence: CASSVSGESNQPQHF. For the CDR3, the DNA is TGTGCCAGCAGCGTTTCGGGGGAGTCCAATCAGCCCCAGCATTTT. Complete variable domain (other parts from reference TRBV9 and TRBJ1-5): DSGVTQTPKHLITATGQRVTLRCSPRSGDLSVYWYQQSLDQGLQFLIQYYNGEERAKGNILERFSAQQFPDLHSELNLSSLELGDSALYFCASSVSGESNQPQHFGDGTRLSIL.

The CDR3 nucleotides are TGTGCCAGCAGCCGGGGGACTAGCGCGGGCTACAATGAGCAGTTCTTC. Translation gives CASSRGTSAGYNEQFF. This chain uses TRBV4-2 with TRBJ2-1; TRBD2 agrees at 10 bases. CDR1 is LGHNA and CDR2 is YNFKEQ in the germline V gene. This CDR3 region has 16 residues. V shed 4 bases and J 3 bases; nucleotides not matched to a gene: 6.

The J gene is TRBJ2-2, the V gene TRBV27; 8 nucleotides line up with TRBD2. Unmatched junction bases numbered 12, after V lost 6 bases and J lost 6 bases. Germline CDR1 reads MNHEY; CDR2 reads SMNVEV (reference sequence). The CDR3 spans 16 residues. The CDR3 region has the DNA TGTGCCAGCAGCCCCGCGGGCGGGGGGCGATCCGGGGAGCTGTTTTTT. Protein: CASSPAGGGRSGELFF.